This T cell receptor beta chain is from a study of T-cell reconstitution after alpha-beta-depleted transplantation in children. Study results and caveats: Most T-cell counts and diversity one year after the transplant came from T cells that were newly produced. Some patients showed high day-60 TCRbeta diversity, which derived from surviving recipient T cells and thymic progenitors. Reportedly, alpha-beta T cells present about two months post-transplant originated from several hundred expanded clones of graft origin.

Unique molecular identifiers tagged the TCRbeta library. MiXCR was run by TCRdb on the PCR reads, yielding one entry per CDR3 protein. The sample includes 750,000 to 950,000 distinct CDR3 sequences, about 16% seen only once; the top ten take under 6%. The CDR3 has 13 amino acids. V dropped 5 bases and J dropped 4 bases, with 8 bases sitting between them. The table lists this clonotype with many counts. Its cognate antigen is unknown. This specimen consisted of PBMCs, mostly from graft donor cells, obtained 360 days after TCRalphabeta/CD19-depleted stem cell transplant. The V call is TRBV12-3 or TRBV12-4, the J call TRBJ1-4; D perhaps matches TRBD1 (5 bases). The receptor comes from a male patient younger than 18 who had a stem cell transplant for acute lymphoblastic leukemia, so the T cells may come from the graft donor. Here the CDR3 reads CASSPGLNEKLFF. CDR3 DNA sequence: TGTGCCAGCAGTCCGGGGCTTAATGAAAAACTGTTTTTT.